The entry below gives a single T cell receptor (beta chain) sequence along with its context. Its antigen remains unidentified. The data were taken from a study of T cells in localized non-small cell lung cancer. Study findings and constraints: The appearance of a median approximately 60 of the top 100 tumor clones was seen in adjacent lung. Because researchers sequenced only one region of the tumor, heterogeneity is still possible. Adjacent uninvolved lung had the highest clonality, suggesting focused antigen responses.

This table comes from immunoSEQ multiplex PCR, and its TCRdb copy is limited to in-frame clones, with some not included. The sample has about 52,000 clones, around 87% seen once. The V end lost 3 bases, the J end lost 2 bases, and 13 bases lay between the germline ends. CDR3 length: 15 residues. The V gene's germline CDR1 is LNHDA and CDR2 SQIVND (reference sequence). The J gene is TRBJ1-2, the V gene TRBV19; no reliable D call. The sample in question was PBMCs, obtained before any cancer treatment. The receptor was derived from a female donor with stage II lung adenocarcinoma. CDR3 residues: CASSIGKGSNYGYTF. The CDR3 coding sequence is TGTGCCAGTAGTATCGGAAAGGGATCGAACTATGGCTACACCTTC.